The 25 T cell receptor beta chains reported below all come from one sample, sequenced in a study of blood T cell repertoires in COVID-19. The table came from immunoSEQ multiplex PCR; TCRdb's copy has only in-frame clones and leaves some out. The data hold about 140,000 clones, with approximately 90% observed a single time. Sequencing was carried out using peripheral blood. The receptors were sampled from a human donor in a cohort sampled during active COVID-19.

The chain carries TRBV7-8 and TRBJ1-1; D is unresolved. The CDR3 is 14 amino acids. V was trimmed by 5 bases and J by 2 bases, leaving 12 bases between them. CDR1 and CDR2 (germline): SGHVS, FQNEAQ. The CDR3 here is CASSHDHTNTEAFF. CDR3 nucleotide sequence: TGTGCCAGCAGCCATGATCACACCAACACTGAAGCTTTCTTT.

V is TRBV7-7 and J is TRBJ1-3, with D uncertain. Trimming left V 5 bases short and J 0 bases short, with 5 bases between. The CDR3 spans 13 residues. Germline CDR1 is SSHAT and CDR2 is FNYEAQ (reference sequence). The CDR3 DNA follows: TGTGCCAGCAGCCCCCTCTCTGGAAACACCATATATTTT. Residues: CASSPLSGNTIYF.

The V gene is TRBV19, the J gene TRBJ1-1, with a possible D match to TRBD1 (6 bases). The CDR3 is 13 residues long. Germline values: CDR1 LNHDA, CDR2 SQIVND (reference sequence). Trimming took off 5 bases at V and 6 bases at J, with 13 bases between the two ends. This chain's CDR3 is CASSQEQGSEAFF. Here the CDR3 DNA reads TGTGCCAGTAGTCAAGAACAGGGCTCTGAAGCTTTCTTT. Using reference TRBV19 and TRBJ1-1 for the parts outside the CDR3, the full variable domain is DGGITQSPKYLFRKEGQNVTLSCEQNLNHDAMYWYRQDPGQGLRLIYYSQIVNDFQKGDIAEGYSVSREKKESFPLTVTSAQKNPTAFYLCASSQEQGSEAFFGQGTRLTVV.

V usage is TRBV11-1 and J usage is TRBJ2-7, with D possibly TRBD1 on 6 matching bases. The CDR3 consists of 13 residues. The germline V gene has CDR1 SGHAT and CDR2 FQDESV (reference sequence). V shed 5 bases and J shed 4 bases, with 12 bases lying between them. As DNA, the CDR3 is TGTGCCAGCAGCCGCGGACAGTCATACGAGCAGTACTTC. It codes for CASSRGQSYEQYF.

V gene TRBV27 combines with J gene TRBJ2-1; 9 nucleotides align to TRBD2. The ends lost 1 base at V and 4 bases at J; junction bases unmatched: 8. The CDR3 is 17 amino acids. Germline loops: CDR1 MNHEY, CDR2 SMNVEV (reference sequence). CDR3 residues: CASSLFWGREGYNEQFF. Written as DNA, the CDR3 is TGTGCCAGCAGTTTATTTTGGGGGCGGGAGGGGTACAATGAGCAGTTCTTC.

The CDR3 protein is CASSPWDSPRELFF. CDR3 DNA: TGTGCCAGCAGCCCCTGGGACTCCCCCCGGGAGCTGTTTTTT. The rearrangement uses TRBV5-6 and TRBJ2-2, with D possibly TRBD2 on 6 matching bases. The CDR3 totals 14 residues. Per the germline V gene, CDR1 is SGHDT and CDR2 is YYEEEE. V was pared by 4 bases and J by 9 bases, with 16 bases between.

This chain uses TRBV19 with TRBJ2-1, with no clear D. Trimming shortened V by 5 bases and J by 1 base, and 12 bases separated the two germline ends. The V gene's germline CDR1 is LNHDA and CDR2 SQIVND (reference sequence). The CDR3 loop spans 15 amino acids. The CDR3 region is CASSVSYGSYNEQFF. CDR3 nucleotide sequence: TGTGCCAGTAGTGTTAGCTATGGATCCTACAATGAGCAGTTCTTC.

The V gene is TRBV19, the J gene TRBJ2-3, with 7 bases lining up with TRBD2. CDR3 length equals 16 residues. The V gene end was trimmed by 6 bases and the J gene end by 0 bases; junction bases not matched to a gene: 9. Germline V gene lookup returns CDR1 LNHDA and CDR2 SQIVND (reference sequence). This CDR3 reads CASSHPSGPSTDTQYF. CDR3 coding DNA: TGTGCCAGTAGCCATCCTAGCGGCCCGAGCACAGATACGCAGTATTTT.

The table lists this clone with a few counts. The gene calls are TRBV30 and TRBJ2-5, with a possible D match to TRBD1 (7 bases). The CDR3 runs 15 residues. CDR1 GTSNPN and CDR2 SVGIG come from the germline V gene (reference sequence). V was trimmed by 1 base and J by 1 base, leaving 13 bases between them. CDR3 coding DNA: TGTGCCTGGAGTGGGAACAGGGGAGGCCAAGAGACCCAGTACTTC. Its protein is CAWSGNRGGQETQYF.

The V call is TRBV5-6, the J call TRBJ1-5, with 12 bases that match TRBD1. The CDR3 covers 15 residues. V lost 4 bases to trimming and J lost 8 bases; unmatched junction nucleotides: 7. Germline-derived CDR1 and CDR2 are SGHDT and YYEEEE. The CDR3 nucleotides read TGTGCCAGCAGCGGAGGGACAGGGGGCACTAAGCCCCAGCATTTT. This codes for CASSGGTGGTKPQHF. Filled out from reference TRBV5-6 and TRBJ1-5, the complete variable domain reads DAGVTQSPTHLIKTRGQQVTLRCSPKSGHDTVSWYQQALGQGPQFIFQYYEEEERQRGNFPDRFSGHQFPNYSSELNVNALLLGDSALYLCASSGGTGGTKPQHFGDGTRLSIL.

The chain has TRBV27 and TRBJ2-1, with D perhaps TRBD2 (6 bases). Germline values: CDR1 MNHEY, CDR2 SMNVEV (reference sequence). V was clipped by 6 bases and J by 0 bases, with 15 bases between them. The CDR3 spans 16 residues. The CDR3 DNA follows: TGTGCCAGCAGCCCTTATGGGGGGAGCTCCTACAATGAGCAGTTCTTC. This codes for CASSPYGGSSYNEQFF.

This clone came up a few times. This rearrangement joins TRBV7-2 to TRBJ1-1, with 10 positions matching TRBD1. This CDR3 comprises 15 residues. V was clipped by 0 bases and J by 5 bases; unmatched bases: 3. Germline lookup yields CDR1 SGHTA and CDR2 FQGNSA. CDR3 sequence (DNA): TGTGCCAGCAGCTTAGCGGGACAGGGGCGAACTGAAGCTTTCTTT. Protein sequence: CASSLAGQGRTEAFF.

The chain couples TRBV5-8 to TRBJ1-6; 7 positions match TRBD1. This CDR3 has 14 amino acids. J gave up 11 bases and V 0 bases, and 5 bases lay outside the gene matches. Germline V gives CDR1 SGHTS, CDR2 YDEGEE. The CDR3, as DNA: TGTGCCAGCAGCTTGGGGGTCGGGACAGCACCCCTCCACTTT. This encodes CASSLGVGTAPLHF.

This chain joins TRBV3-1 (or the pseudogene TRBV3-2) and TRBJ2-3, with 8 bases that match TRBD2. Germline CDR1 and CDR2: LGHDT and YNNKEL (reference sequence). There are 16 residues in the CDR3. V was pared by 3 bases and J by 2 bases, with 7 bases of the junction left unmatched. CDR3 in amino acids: CASSQMPGGNTDTQYF. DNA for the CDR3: TGTGCCAGCAGCCAGATGCCGGGAGGGAACACAGATACGCAGTATTTT.

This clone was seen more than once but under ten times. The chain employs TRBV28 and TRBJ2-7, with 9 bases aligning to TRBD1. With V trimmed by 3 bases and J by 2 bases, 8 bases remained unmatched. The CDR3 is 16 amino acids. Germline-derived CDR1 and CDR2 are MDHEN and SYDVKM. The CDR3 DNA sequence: TGTGCCAGCAGTTTGCTACAGGGGGCCATTCCCTACGAGCAGTACTTC. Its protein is CASSLLQGAIPYEQYF.

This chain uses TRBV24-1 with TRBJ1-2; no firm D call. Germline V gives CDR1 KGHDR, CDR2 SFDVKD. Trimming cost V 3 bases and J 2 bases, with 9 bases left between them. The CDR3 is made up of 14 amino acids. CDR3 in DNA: TGTGCCACCAGTGATCCCGGGATAAACTATGGCTACACCTTC. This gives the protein CATSDPGINYGYTF.

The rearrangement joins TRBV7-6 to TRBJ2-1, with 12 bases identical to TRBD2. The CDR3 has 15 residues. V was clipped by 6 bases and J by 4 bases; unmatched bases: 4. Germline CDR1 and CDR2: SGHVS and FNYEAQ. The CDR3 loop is CASSQGLAGYNEQFF. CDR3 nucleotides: TGTGCCAGCAGTCAAGGACTAGCGGGATACAATGAGCAGTTCTTC.

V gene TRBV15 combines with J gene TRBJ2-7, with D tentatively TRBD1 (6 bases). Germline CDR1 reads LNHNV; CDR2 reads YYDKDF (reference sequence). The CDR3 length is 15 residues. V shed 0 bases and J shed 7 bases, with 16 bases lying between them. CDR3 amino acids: CATSRDNAGAEEQYF. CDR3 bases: TGTGCCACCAGCAGAGATAACGCAGGGGCGGAAGAGCAGTACTTC.

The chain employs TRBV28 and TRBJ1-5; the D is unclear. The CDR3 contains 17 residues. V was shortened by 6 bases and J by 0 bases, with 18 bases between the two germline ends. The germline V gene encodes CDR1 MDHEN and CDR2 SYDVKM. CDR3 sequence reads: CASSHAPDSYSNQPQHF. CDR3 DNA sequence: TGTGCCAGCAGCCACGCCCCAGACTCATATAGCAATCAGCCCCAGCATTTT.

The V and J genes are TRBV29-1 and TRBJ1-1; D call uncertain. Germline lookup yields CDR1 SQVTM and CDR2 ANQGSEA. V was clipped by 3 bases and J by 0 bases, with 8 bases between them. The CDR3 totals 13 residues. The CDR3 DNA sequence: TGCAGCGTTGACAGTGCAGTGAACACTGAAGCTTTCTTT. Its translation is CSVDSAVNTEAFF.

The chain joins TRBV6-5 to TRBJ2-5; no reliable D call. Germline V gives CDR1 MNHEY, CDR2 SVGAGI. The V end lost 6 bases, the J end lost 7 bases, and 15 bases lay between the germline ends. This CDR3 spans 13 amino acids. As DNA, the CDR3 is TGTGCCAGCAGACTTTCCGAGATTCTGACCCAGTACTTC. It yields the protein CASRLSEILTQYF.

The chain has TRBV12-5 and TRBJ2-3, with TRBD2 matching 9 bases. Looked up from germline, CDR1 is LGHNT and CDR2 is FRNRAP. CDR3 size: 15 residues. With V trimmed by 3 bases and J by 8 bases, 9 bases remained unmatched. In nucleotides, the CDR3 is TGTGCTAGTGGTTTTGGGCGGGGGGGCGTCGGTACGCAGTATTTT. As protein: CASGFGRGGVGTQYF. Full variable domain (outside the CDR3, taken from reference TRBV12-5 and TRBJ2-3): DARVTQTPRHKVTEMGQEVTMRCQPILGHNTVFWYRQTMMQGLELLAYFRNRAPLDDSGMPKDRFSAEMPDATLATLKIQPSEPRDSAVYFCASGFGRGGVGTQYFGPGTRLTVL.

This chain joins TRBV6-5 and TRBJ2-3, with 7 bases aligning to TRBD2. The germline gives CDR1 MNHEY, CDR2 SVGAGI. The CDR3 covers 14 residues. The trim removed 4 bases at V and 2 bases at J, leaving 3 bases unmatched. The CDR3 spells CASSSSGNTDTQYF. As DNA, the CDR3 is TGTGCCAGCAGTTCTAGCGGAAACACAGATACGCAGTATTTT.

The CDR3: CATTSSYNSPLHF. The CDR3 nucleotides are TGTGCCACTACGAGCTCCTATAATTCACCCCTCCACTTT. The V and J genes are TRBV19 and TRBJ1-6; D gene unclear. Germline values: CDR1 LNHDA, CDR2 SQIVND (reference sequence). V was shortened by 10 bases and J by 0 bases, with 7 bases between the two germline ends. CDR3 length equals 13 residues.

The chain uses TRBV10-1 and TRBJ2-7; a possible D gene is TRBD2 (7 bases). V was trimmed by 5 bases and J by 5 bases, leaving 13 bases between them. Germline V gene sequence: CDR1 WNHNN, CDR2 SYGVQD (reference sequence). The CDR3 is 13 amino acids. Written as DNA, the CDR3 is TGCGCCAGCAGTTTTGGGGGGGCAGACGAGCAGTACTTC. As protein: CASSFGGADEQYF.